These 18 T cell receptor beta chains originate from one sample sequenced in a study of T cells expressing NK-cell markers. Following a re-call of the 5' RACE reads, TCRdb has one entry per CDR3 protein and lacks DNA. The data include about 400,000 distinct CDR3 sequences; the top ten clones carry about 10%. Sequencing was carried out using blood T cells: a sorted CD56 or NKG2C T cell subset, CD4+ or CD8+ T cells, or bulk PBMC T cells (not recorded which). The receptors originated from a woman in her forties or fifties in good health.

V usage is TRBV6-2 or TRBV6-3 and J usage is TRBJ2-3. This CDR3 contains 14 residues. The V gene's germline CDR1 is MNHEY and CDR2 SVGEGT. Here the CDR3 reads CASRPHLMTDTQYF.

V is TRBV18 and J is TRBJ2-3; the D gene TCRdb calls, TRBD1, cannot be checked with no DNA. From germline, CDR1 is KGHSH and CDR2 LQKENI. CDR3 length: 13 residues. This CDR3 is CASSRDHTDTQYF.

V and J are TRBV5-1 and TRBJ2-3; TCRdb picks TRBD2, but there is no DNA to check that call. The CDR3 sequence is 18 residues long. The germline V gene encodes CDR1 SGHRS and CDR2 YFSETQ. CDR3 in amino acids: CASSSLPMREGRTDTQYF.

The chain links TRBV7-2 to TRBJ2-7. Germline loops: CDR1 SGHTA, CDR2 FQGNSA. CDR3 length equals 15 residues. The CDR3 sequence is CASSLEWASSYEQYF.

CDR3 region: CSVVEFKETQYF. The rearrangement uses TRBV29-1 and TRBJ2-5. The CDR3 loop spans 12 amino acids. The germline CDR1 and CDR2 sequences are SQVTM and ANQGSEA.

J is TRBJ2-1 and V is TRBV20-1; TCRdb gives TRBD2 as the D gene, but with no DNA this cannot be confirmed. From germline, CDR1 is DFQATT and CDR2 SNEGSKA (reference sequence). The CDR3 is 17 amino acids. The CDR3 protein is CSARRLAGAGSYNEQFF.

V is TRBV3-1 and J is TRBJ2-7; the TCRdb call, TRBD1, lacks DNA for checking. Looked up from germline, CDR1 is LGHDT and CDR2 is YNNKEL (reference sequence). This CDR3 is built from 16 residues. The CDR3 spells CASSRAGTGLSYEQYF.

CDR3 residues: CSVELPSGIDGELFF. V and J are TRBV29-1 and TRBJ2-2; without DNA, the TCRdb call of TRBD2 cannot be checked. In germline, CDR1 is SQVTM, CDR2 ANQGSEA. The length of the CDR3 is 15 residues.

The chain couples TRBV7-9 to TRBJ2-1; the D call from TCRdb, TRBD2, cannot be confirmed without DNA. The germline V gene encodes CDR1 SEHNR and CDR2 FQNEAQ (reference sequence). The CDR3 is made up of 16 amino acids. The CDR3 is CASSPSSGRSYNEQFF.

The V gene is TRBV12-3 or TRBV12-4, the J gene TRBJ2-7; TCRdb picks TRBD1, but there is no DNA to check that call. The CDR3 is made up of 15 amino acids. The CDR3 here is CASSQDRDSSYEQYF.

V usage is TRBV12-3 or TRBV12-4 and J usage is TRBJ2-2. CDR3 size: 12 residues. The CDR3 is CASSNRTGELFF.

V usage is TRBV29-1 and J usage is TRBJ1-1; absent DNA, TCRdb's TRBD1 call cannot be checked. This CDR3 spans 13 amino acids. Germline loops: CDR1 SQVTM, CDR2 ANQGSEA. The CDR3 sequence is CSAKDSMNTEAFF.

The chain is built from TRBV6-5 and TRBJ1-5. Germline V CDR1 and CDR2: MNHEY, SVGAGI. This CDR3 comprises 13 residues. The CDR3 region is CASSRTLGQPQHF.

The chain links TRBV5-1 to TRBJ1-1; with no DNA, the TCRdb D assignment of TRBD1 cannot be verified. The CDR3 contains 14 residues. The V gene's germline CDR1 is SGHRS and CDR2 YFSETQ. CDR3: CASTAGGYGGEAFF.

The CDR3 sequence is CSGRKGEASYNEQFF. J is TRBJ2-1 and V is TRBV20-1. CDR3 length: 15 amino acids. The V gene's germline CDR1 is DFQATT and CDR2 SNEGSKA (reference sequence).

This chain links TRBV21-1 with TRBJ2-7; TCRdb selects TRBD1, and the lack of DNA leaves this call unchecked. TRBV21-1 is deemed a pseudogene. This CDR3 contains 14 residues. CDR3 loop: CASSNGTGLYEQYF.

V gene TRBV27 combines with J gene TRBJ1-3. Per the germline V gene, CDR1 is MNHEY and CDR2 is SMNVEV (reference sequence). This CDR3 is built from 14 residues. The CDR3 here is CASSFQGSGNTIYF.

The chain carries TRBV7-6 and TRBJ1-1; TCRdb returns TRBD1, unconfirmable since there is no DNA. Per germline, CDR1 SGHVS and CDR2 FNYEAQ. CDR3 size: 16 residues. The CDR3 spells CASSLAVGRGNTEAFF.